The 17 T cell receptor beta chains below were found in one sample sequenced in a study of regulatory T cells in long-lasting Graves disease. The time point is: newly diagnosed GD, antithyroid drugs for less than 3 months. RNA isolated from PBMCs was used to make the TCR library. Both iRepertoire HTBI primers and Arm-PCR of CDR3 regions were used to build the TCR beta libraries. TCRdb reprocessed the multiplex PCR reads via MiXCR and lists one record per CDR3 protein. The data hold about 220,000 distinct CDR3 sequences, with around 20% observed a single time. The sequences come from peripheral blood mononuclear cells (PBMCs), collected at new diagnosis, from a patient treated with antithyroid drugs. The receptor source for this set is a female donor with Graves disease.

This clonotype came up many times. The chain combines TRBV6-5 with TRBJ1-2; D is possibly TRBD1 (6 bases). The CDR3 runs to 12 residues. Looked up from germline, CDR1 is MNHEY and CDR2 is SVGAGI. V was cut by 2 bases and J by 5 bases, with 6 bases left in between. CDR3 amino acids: CASSYQGYGYTF. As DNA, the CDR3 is TGTGCCAGCAGTTACCAGGGGTATGGCTACACCTTC.

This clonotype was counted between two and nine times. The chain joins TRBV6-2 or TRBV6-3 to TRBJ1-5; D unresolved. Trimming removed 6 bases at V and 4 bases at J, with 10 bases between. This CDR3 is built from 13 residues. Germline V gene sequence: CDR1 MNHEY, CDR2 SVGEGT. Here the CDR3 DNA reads TGTGCCAGCAGCCAAACAAGGAATCAGCCCCAGCATTTT. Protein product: CASSQTRNQPQHF.

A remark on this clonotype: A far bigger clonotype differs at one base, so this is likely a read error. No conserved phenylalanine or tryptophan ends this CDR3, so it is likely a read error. For the CDR3, the DNA is TGTGCCAGCAGTGGACAGGGAAGGACTGAAGCTTTCTCT. This gives the protein CASSGQGRTEAFS. The genes are TRBV27 and TRBJ1-1; TRBD1 matches 8 bases. CDR3 length: 13 residues. J was trimmed by 5 bases and V by 5 bases; bases with no gene match: 4. Germline V lookup: CDR1 MNHEY, CDR2 SMNVEV (reference sequence).

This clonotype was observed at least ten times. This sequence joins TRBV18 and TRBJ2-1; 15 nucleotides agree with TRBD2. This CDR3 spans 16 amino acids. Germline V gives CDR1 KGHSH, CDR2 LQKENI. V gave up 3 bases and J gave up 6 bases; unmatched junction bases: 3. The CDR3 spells CASSPKGLAGGNEQFF. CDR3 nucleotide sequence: TGTGCCAGCTCACCCAAGGGACTAGCGGGGGGCAATGAGCAGTTCTTC.

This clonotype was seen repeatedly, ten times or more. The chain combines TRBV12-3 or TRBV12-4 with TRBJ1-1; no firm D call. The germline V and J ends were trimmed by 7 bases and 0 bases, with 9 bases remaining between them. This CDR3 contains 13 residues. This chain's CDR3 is CASTWGMNTEAFF. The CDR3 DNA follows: TGTGCCAGCACATGGGGAATGAACACTGAAGCTTTCTTT.

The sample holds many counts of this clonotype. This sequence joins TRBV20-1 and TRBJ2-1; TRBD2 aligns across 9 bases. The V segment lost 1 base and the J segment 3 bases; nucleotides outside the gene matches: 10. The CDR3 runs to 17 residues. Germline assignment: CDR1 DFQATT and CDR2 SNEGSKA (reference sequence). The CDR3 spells CSARGVLLAGFYNEQFF. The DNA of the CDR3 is TGCAGTGCTAGAGGGGTCTTGCTAGCGGGGTTCTACAATGAGCAGTTCTTC.

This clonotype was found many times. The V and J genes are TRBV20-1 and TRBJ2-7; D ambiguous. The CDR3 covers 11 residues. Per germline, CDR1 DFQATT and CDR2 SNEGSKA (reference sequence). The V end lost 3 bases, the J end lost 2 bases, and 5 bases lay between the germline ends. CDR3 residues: CSARSPYEQYF. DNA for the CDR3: TGCAGTGCTAGGTCCCCCTACGAGCAGTACTTC.

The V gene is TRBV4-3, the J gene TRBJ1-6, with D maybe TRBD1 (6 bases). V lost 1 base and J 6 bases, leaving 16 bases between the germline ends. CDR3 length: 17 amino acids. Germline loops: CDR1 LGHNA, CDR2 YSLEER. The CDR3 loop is CASSQGPRGAANSPLHF. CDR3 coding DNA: TGCGCCAGCAGCCAAGGCCCACGGGGGGCTGCTAATTCACCCCTCCACTTT.

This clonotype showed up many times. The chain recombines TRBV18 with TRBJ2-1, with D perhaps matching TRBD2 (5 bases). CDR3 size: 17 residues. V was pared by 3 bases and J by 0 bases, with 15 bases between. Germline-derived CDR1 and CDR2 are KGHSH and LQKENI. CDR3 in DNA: TGTGCCAGCTCACCGACCTTAAGCGGTAGCTCCTACAATGAGCAGTTCTTC. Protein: CASSPTLSGSSYNEQFF.

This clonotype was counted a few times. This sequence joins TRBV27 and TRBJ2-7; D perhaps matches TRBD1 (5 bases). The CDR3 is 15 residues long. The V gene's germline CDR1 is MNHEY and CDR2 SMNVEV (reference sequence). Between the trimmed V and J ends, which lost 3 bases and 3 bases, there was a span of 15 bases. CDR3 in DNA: TGTGCCAGCAGTTTCTATGCAGGGTTTTTCTACGAGCAGTACTTC. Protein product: CASSFYAGFFYEQYF.

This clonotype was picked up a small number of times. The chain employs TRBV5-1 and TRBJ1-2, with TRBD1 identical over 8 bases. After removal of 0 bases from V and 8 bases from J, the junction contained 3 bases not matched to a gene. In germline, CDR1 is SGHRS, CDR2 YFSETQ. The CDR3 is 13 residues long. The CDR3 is CASSLGQGAGYTF. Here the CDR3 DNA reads TGCGCCAGCAGCTTGGGGCAGGGGGCCGGCTACACCTTC.

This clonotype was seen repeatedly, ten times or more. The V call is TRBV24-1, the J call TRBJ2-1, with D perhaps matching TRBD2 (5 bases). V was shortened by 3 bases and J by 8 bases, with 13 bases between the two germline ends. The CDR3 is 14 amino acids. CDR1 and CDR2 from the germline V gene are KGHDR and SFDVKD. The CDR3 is CATSDQKSGDEQFF. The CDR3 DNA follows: TGTGCCACCAGTGATCAAAAAAGCGGAGATGAGCAGTTCTTC.

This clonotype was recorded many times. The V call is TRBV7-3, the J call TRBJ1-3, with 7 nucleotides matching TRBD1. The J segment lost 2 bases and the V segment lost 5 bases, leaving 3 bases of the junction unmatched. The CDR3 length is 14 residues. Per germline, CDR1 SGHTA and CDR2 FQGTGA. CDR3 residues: CASSATGTGNTIYF. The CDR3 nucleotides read TGTGCCAGCAGCGCGACAGGGACTGGAAACACCATATATTTT.

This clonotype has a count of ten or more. CDR3 amino acids: CASSLTGEVRYGYTF. As DNA, the CDR3 is TGCGCCAGCAGCTTGACAGGGGAGGTACGCTATGGCTACACCTTC. This chain links TRBV5-1 with TRBJ1-2; 7 nucleotides align to TRBD1. V was clipped by 1 base and J by 4 bases; unmatched bases: 7. The length of the CDR3 is 15 residues. Germline CDR1 and CDR2: SGHRS and YFSETQ. Supplemented by reference TRBV5-1 and TRBJ1-2, the full variable domain reads KAGVTQTPRYLIKTRGQQVTLSCSPISGHRSVSWYQQTPGQGLQFLFEYFSETQRNKGNFPGRFSGRQFSNSRSEMNVSTLELGDSALYLCASSLTGEVRYGYTFGSGTRLTVV.

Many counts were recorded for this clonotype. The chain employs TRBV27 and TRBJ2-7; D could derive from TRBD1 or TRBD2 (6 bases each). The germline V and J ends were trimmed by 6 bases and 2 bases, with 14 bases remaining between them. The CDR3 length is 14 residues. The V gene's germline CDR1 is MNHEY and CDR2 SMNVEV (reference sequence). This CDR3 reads CASSIGGNPYEQYF. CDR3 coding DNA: TGTGCCAGCAGCATAGGGGGGAACCCCTACGAGCAGTACTTC.

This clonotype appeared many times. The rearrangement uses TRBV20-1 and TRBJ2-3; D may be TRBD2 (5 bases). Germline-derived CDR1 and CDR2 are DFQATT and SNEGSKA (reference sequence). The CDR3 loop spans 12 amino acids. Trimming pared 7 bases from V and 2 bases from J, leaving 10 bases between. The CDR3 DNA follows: TGCAGTGTCCCGACTAACACAGATACGCAGTATTTT. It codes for CSVPTNTDTQYF.

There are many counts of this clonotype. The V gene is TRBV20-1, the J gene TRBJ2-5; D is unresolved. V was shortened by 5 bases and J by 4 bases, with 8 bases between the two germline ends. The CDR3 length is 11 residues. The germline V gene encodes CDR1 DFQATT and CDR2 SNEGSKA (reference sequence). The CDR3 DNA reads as TGCAGTGCTGCATCTGGAGAGACCCAGTACTTC. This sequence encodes CSAASGETQYF.